This TCR beta chain was recovered during a study of vaccination and CD4 T cells after COVID-19. A word on this clonotype: Its antigen is currently unknown.

Germline values: CDR1 LNHDA, CDR2 SQIVND (reference sequence). The CDR3 runs to 15 residues. V was pared by 5 bases and J by 2 bases, with 13 bases between. Sequenced with the Oncomine TCR Beta short-read assay was DNA taken from cultured CD4+ T cells. CD4+ T cells were cultured, and genomic DNA was extracted from them. TCRdb reprocessed the PCR reads via MiXCR and lists one record per CDR3 protein. This repertoire shows more than 20,000 distinct CDR3 sequences, about 39% found once; its top ten account for roughly 4.7%. Treatment noted: approximately 11-day PBMC culture with coronavirus spike peptide pools or control peptides (ViraFEST assay). Antigen-specific T cells were expanded with peptide pools by ViraFEST, and TCRs were then sequenced.

Sequenced here: CD4+ T cells from blood, cultured in vitro, sampled before SARS-CoV-2 vaccination. The TCR was taken from a human donor who had recovered from COVID-19. This chain uses TRBV19 with TRBJ1-3, with D possibly TRBD1 on 6 matching bases. CDR3 nucleotides: TGTGCCAGTAGTCAGCCTACAGGGACTGGAAACACCATATATTTT. Translation: CASSQPTGTGNTIYF.